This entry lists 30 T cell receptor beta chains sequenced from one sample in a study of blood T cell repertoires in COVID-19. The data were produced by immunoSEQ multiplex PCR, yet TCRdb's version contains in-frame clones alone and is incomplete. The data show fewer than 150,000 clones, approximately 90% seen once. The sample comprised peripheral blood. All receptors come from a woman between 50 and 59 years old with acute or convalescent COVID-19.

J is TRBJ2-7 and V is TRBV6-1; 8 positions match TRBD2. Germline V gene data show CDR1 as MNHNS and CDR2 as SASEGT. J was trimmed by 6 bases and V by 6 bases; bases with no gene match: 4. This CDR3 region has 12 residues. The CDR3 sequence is CASSPGTSEQYF. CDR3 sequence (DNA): TGTGCCAGCAGCCCCGGGACTAGCGAGCAGTACTTC.

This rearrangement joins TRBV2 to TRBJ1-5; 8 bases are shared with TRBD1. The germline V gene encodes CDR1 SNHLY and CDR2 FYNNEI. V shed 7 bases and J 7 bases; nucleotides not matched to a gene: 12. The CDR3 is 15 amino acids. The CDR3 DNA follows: TGTGCCAGCACTACTTTAGGACAGGGCGGACAGCCCCAGCATTTT. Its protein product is CASTTLGQGGQPQHF.

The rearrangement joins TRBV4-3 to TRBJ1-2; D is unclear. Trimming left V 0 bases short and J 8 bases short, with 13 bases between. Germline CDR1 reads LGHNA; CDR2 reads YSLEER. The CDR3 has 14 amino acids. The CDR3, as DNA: TGCGCCAGCAGCCAAGATCGAGGGTCGGGCGGCTACACCTTC. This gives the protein CASSQDRGSGGYTF.

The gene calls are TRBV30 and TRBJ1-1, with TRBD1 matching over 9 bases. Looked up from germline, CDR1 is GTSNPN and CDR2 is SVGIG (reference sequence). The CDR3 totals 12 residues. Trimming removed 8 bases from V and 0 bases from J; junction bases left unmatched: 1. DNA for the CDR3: TGTGCCGGGACAGGGCTGAACACTGAAGCTTTCTTT. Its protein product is CAGTGLNTEAFF. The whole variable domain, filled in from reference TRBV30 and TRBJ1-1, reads SQTIHQWPATLVQPVGSPLSLECTVEGTSNPNLYWYRQAAGRGLQLLFYSVGIGQISSEVPQNLSASRPQDRQFILSSKKLLLSDSGFYLCAGTGLNTEAFFGQGTRLTVV.

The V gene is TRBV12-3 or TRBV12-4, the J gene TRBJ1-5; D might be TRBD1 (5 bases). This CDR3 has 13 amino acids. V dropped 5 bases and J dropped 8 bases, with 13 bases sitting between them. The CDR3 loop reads CASSRNPREPQHF. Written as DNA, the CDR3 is TGTGCCAGCAGTCGAAACCCCAGGGAGCCCCAGCATTTT.

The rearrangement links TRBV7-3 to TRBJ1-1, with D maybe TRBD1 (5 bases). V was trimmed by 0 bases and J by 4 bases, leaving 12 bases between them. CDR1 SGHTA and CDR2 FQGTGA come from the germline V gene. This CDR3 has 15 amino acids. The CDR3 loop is CASSLTGGQPTEAFF. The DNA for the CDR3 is TGTGCCAGCAGCTTAACGGGAGGACAACCCACTGAAGCTTTCTTT.

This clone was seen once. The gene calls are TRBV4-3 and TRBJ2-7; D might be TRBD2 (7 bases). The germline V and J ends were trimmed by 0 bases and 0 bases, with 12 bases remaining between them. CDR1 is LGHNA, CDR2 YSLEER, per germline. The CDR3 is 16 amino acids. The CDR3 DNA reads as TGCGCCAGCAGCCAAGATGCGGGGGCCCCCTCCTACGAGCAGTACTTC. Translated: CASSQDAGAPSYEQYF.

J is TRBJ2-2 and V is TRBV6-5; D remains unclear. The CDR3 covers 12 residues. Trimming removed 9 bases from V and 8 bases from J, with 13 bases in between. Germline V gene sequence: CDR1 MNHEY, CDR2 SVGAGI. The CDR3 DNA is TGTGCCAGTCTGGCTCGATTTGGGGAGCTGTTTTTT. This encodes CASLARFGELFF.

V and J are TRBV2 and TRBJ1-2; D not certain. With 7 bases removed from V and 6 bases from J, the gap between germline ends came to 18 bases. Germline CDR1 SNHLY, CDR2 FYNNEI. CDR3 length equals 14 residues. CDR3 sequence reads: CASKAGREGDGYTF. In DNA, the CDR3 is TGTGCCAGCAAAGCAGGAAGAGAAGGCGATGGCTACACCTTC.

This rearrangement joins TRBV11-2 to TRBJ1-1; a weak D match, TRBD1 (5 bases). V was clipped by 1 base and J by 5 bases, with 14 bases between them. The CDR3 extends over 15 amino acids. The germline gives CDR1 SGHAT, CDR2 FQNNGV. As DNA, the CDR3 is TGTGCCAGCAGCTTAGGAGGCAGGGTTGGGACTGAAGCTTTCTTT. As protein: CASSLGGRVGTEAFF. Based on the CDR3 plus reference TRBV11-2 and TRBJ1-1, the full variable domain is EAGVAQSPRYKIIEKRQSVAFWCNPISGHATLYWYQQILGQGPKLLIQFQNNGVVDDSQLPKDRFSAERLKGVDSTLKIQPAKLEDSAVYLCASSLGGRVGTEAFFGQGTRLTVV.

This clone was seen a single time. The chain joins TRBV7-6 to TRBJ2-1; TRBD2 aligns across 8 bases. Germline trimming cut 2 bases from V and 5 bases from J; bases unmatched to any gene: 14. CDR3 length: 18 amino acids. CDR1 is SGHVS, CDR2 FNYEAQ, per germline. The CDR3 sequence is CASSLLGGGPYKDNEQFF. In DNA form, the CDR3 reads TGTGCCAGCAGCTTACTCGGGGGGGGGCCGTATAAGGACAATGAGCAGTTCTTC.

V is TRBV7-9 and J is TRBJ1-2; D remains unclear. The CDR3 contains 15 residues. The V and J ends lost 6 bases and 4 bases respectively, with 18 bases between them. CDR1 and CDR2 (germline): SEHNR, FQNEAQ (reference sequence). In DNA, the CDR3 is TGTGCCAGCAGACAATCCGGGGAGGTCAGCTATGGCTACACCTTC. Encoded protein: CASRQSGEVSYGYTF.

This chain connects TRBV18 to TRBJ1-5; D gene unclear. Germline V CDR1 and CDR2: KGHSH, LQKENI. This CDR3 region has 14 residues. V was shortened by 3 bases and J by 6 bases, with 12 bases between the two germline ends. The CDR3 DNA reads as TGTGCCAGCTCACCCGGTATCCGCGGTCAGCCCCAGCATTTT. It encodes CASSPGIRGQPQHF. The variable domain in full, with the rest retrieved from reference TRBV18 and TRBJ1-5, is NAGVMQNPRHLVRRRGQEARLRCSPMKGHSHVYWYRQLPEEGLKFMVYLQKENIIDESGMPKERFSAEFPKEGPSILRIQQVVRGDSAAYFCASSPGIRGQPQHFGDGTRLSIL.

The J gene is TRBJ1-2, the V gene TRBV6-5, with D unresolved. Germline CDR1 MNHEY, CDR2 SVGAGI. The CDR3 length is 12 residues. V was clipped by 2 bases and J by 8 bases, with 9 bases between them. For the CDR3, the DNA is TGTGCCAGCAGTTACGGGCCGGGAGGCTACACCTTC. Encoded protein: CASSYGPGGYTF.

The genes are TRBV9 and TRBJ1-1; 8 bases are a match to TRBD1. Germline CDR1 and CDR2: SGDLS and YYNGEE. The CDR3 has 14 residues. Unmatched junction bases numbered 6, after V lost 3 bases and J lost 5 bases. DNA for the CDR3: TGTGCCAGCAGCGCCCTCACAGGGGGTACTGAAGCTTTCTTT. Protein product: CASSALTGGTEAFF.

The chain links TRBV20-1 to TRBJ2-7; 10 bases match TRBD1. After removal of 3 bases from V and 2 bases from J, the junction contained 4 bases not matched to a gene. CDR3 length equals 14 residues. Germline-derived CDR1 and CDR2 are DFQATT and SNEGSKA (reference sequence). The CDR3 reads CSASRQGATYEQYF. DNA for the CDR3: TGCAGTGCTAGTCGACAGGGGGCCACCTACGAGCAGTACTTC.

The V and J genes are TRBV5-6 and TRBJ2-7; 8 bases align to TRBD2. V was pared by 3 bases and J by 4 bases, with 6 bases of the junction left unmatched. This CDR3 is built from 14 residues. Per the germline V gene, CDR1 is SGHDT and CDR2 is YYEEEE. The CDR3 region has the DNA TGTGCCAGCAGCTCGGGACTAGGCCAATACGAGCAGTACTTC. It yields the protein CASSSGLGQYEQYF.

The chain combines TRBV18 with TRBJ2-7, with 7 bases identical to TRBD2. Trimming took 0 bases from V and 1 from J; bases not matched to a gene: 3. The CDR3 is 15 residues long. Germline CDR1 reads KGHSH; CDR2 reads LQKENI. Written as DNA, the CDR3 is TGTGCCAGCTCACCACCTAGCGGGCTGTCCTACGAGCAGTACTTC. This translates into CASSPPSGLSYEQYF.

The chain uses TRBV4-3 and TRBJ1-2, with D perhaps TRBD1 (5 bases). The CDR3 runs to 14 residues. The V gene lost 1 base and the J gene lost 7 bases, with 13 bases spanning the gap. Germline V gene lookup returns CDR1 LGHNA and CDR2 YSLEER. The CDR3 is CASSQARGSFGYTF. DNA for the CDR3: TGCGCCAGCAGCCAAGCGCGGGGGTCGTTTGGCTACACCTTC.

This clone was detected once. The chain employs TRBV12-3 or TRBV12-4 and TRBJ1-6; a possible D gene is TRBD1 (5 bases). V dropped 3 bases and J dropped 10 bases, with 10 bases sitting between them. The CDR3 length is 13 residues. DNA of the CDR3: TGTGCCAGCAGTTTTCAGGGTGCGTCACCCCTCCACTTT. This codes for CASSFQGASPLHF.

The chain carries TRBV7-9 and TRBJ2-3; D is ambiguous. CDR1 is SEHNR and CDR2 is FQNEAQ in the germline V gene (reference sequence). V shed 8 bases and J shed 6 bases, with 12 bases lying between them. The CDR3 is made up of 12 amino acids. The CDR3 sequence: CASGHPQDTQYF. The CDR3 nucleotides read TGTGCCAGCGGGCATCCCCAGGATACGCAGTATTTT.

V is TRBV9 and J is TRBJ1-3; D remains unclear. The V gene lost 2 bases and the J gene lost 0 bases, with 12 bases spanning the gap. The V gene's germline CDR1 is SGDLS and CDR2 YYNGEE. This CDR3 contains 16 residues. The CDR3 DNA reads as TGTGCCAGCAGCGTGAGCGGATCCAGCTCTGGAAACACCATATATTTT. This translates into CASSVSGSSSGNTIYF.

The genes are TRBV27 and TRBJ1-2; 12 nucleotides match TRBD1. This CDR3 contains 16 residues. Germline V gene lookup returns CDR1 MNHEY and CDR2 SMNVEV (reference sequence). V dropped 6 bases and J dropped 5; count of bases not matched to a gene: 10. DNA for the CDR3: TGTGCCAGCAGCCCCCCGGGACAGGGGGCGCAGTATGGCTACACCTTC. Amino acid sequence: CASSPPGQGAQYGYTF.

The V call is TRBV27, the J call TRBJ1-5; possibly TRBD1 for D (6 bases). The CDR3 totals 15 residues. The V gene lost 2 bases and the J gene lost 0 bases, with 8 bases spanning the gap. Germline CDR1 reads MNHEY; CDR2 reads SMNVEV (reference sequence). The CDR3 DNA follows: TGTGCCAGCAGTTTAAACAGGGATAGCAATCAGCCCCAGCATTTT. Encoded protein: CASSLNRDSNQPQHF.

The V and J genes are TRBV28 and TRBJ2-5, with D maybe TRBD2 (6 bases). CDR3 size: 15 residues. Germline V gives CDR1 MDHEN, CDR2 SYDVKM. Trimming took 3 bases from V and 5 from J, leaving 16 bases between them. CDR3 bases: TGTGCCAGCAGTTTGTCTCTTAGCGGTCACGAGACCCAGTACTTC. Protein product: CASSLSLSGHETQYF.

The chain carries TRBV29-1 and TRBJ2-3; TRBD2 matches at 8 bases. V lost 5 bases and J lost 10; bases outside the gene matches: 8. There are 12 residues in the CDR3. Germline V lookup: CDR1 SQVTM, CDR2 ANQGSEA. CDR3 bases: TGCAGCGTTATCCGGGAGGGCCGCGCGCAGTATTTT. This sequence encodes CSVIREGRAQYF.

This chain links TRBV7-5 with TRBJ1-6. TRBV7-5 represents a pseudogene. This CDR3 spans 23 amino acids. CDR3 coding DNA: TGTGCCAGAAGCTTAGAGGTCGCGGGAGAGTGGCAGGGTGGCCGTATTTGTAATTCACCCCTCCACTTT. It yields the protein CARSLEVAGEWQGGRICNSPLHF.

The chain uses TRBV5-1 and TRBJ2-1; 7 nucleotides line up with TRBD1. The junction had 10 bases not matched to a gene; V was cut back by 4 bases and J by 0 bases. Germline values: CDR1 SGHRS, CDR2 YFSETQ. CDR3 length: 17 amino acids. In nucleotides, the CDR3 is TGCGCCAGCAGCCCGGGACAGTTATTCAGCTCCTACAATGAGCAGTTCTTC. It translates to CASSPGQLFSSYNEQFF. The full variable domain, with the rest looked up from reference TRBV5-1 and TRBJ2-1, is KAGVTQTPRYLIKTRGQQVTLSCSPISGHRSVSWYQQTPGQGLQFLFEYFSETQRNKGNFPGRFSGRQFSNSRSEMNVSTLELGDSALYLCASSPGQLFSSYNEQFFGPGTRLTVL.

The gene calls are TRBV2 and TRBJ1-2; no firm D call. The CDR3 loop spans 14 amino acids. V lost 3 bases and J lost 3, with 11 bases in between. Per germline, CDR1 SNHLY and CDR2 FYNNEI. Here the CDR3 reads CASSDWLADYGYTF. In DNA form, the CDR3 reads TGTGCCAGCAGTGATTGGCTGGCTGACTATGGCTACACCTTC. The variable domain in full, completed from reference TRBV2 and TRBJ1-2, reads EPEVTQTPSHQVTQMGQEVILRCVPISNHLYFYWYRQILGQKVEFLVSFYNNEISEKSEIFDDQFSVERPDGSNFTLKIRSTKLEDSAMYFCASSDWLADYGYTFGSGTRLTVV.

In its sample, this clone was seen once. CDR3: CASSPERFQSRETEAFF. The CDR3 DNA reads TGTGCCAGCAGTCCCGAGAGGTTCCAGTCAAGGGAGACTGAAGCTTTCTTT. The rearrangement joins TRBV6-6 to TRBJ1-1; no reliable D call. This CDR3 contains 17 residues. Trimming cost V 5 bases and J 5 bases, with 24 bases left between them. Germline CDR1 MNHNY, CDR2 SVGAGI (reference sequence).